The clone carrying this T cell receptor (beta chain) came up a few times. Its specificity is not known. Unique molecular identifiers were used in preparing the TCRbeta library. TCRdb itself ran the PCR reads through MiXCR, one entry per CDR3 protein. The sample records a few hundred thousand distinct CDR3 sequences, roughly a quarter being singletons. The V segment lost 1 base and the J segment 11 bases; nucleotides outside the gene matches: 14. Germline V gene sequence: CDR1 MGHRA, CDR2 YSYEKL. This CDR3 spans 16 amino acids. The data are from a study of T-cell reconstitution after alpha-beta-depleted transplantation in children. General study findings and limits: Newly generated T cells supplied most T-cell counts and diversity one year post-transplant. Two months or so post-transplant, alpha-beta T cells reportedly derived from several hundred expanded graft clones. From surviving recipient T cells and thymic progenitors came the high day-60 TCRbeta diversity observed in some patients.

The source of this sequence is a female patient between 2 and 10 years old who had a stem cell transplant for congenital amegakaryocytic thrombocytopenia, so the T cells may come from the graft donor. Material: PBMCs, mostly from graft donor cells, obtained 360 days after TCRalphabeta/CD19-depleted stem cell transplant. V gene TRBV4-1 combines with J gene TRBJ2-1; TRBD2 matches 7 bases. CDR3 in amino acids: CASSQVRLADTMKQFF. CDR3 DNA sequence: TGCGCCAGCAGCCAAGTTAGGCTAGCGGACACAATGAAGCAGTTCTTC.